This TCR beta chain was found in a study of immune characteristics of hereditary and idiopathic chronic pancreatitis. Study-level points and caveats: Controls had less diverse, more clonal TCRbeta repertoires than both pancreatitis groups. No patients had chronic pancreatitis due to alcohol use.

Remarks on this clone: The target antigen is unknown.

J gave up 5 bases and V 5 bases, and 11 bases lay outside the gene matches. CDR3 size: 15 residues. The germline gives CDR1 MDHEN, CDR2 SYDVKM. Sequencing used immunoSEQ multiplex PCR; TCRdb keeps in-frame clones, though not all of them. The sample yields about 14,000 clones, around four fifths seen once. The pancreas tissue came from patients undergoing total pancreatectomy with islet autotransplantation. No included patient had a known diabetes history. The TCR originated in a human donor with chronic pancreatitis. Specimen: pancreas tissue with hereditary chronic pancreatitis. The chain is built from TRBV28 and TRBJ2-7; 8 bases fit TRBD2. CDR3 nucleotides: TGTGCCAGCAGTCTGCCGGGAGCGGGAGTCCACGAGCAGTACTTC. Translating gives CASSLPGAGVHEQYF.